This record concerns one TCR beta chain sequence. What it binds is unknown. Data came from immunoSEQ multiplex PCR; TCRdb stores just in-frame clones and leaves some out. The sample holds some 96,000 clones, 94% seen once. This CDR3 comprises 14 residues. Germline V CDR1 and CDR2: SGDLS, YYNGEE. V lost 0 bases to trimming and J lost 0 bases, with 7 bases between them. These data belong to a study of siplizumab effects on memory and regulatory T cells. Findings of the study overall: Significant reduction of alloreactive sequences traceable to unstimulated CD4+ memory cells was observed with siplizumab. On average, about 72% of mappable alloreactive CD4+ clones were Treg-derived under siplizumab, against about 29% in controls. Sequences below about 10^-5 frequency were poorly captured. As a result, only a minor fraction of alloreactive clones mapped to unstimulated subsets. The naive T cell population seemed more diverse than memory cells and seemed a major contributor to the alloresponse.

Sequenced sample: non-Treg CD4+ T cells sorted from blood. The receptor was derived from a human donor in good health. This chain joins TRBV9 and TRBJ2-7; D unresolved. This chain's CDR3 is CASSVESRSYEQYF. The CDR3 nucleotides read TGTGCCAGCAGCGTAGAGTCTCGCTCCTACGAGCAGTACTTC. Filled out from reference TRBV9 and TRBJ2-7, the complete variable domain reads DSGVTQTPKHLITATGQRVTLRCSPRSGDLSVYWYQQSLDQGLQFLIQYYNGEERAKGNILERFSAQQFPDLHSELNLSSLELGDSALYFCASSVESRSYEQYFGPGTRLTVT.